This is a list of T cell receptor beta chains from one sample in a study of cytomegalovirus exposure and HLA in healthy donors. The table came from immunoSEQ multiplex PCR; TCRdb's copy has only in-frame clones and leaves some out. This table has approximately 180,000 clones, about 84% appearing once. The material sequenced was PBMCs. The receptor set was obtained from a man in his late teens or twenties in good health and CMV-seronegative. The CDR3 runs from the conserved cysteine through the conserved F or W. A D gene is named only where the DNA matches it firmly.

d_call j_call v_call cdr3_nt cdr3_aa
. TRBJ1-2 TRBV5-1 TGCGCCAGCAGCTTGGAACGGTACCCCTTTAACTATGGCTACACCTTC CASSLERYPFNYGYTF
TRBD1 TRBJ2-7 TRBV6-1 TGTGCCAGCACCACAACCGGGACAGGGGTCGAGCAGTACTTC CASTTTGTGVEQYF
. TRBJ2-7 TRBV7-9 TGTGCCAGCAGCTTAGATACTGACGAGCAGTACTTC CASSLDTDEQYF
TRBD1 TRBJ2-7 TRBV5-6 TGTGCCAGCAGCTATAGACCCGGGACAGCTCATAGCTCCTACGAGCAGTACTTC CASSYRPGTAHSSYEQYF
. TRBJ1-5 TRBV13 TGTGCCAGCAGCTCTGACAGGCATCAGCCCCAGCATTTT CASSSDRHQPQHF
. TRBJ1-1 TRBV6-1 TGTGCCAGCAGTGAAGAGTCCGGGGGATCGAACACTGAAGCTTTCTTT CASSEESGGSNTEAFF
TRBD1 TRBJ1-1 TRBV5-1 TGCGCCAGCAGCGGGAGAGGACAGGGGGTGAACACTGAAGCTTTCTTT CASSGRGQGVNTEAFF
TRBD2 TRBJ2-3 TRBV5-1 TGCGCCAGCAGCCTCTGGACTAGCGGGGGAGATACGCAGTATTTT CASSLWTSGGDTQYF
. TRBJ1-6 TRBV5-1 TGCGCCAGCAGCCGAGGACAGAATAATTCACCCCTCCACTTT CASSRGQNNSPLHF
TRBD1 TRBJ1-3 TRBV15 TGTGCCACCAGCAGATTCCGGGACAGGGTGGCTGGCTCTGGAAACACCATATATTTT CATSRFRDRVAGSGNTIYF